Presented here are 25 T cell receptor beta chains from one specimen sequenced in a study of CD8 T cells in seronegative destructive rheumatoid arthritis. Sequencing was performed with immunoSEQ multiplex PCR; in TCRdb, only in-frame clones are kept and a portion is missing. The table has 850 to 950 clones, 84% seen once. The sample taken for sequencing was CD8+ T cells from blood. The receptors come from a woman between 55 and 80 years old with seronegative destructive rheumatoid arthritis.

This chain connects TRBV19 to TRBJ2-1; 7 nucleotides match TRBD2. Germline V gene sequence: CDR1 LNHDA, CDR2 SQIVND (reference sequence). J lost 9 bases, V lost 7 bases, and 15 bases had no gene match. The CDR3 consists of 15 residues. Written as DNA, the CDR3 is TGTGCCAGTACCCCCGGCGTAGGACTAGTCGTTGAGCAGTTCTTC. Translating it yields CASTPGVGLVVEQFF.

The CDR3 region is CASRETEPNYGYTF. The CDR3 DNA reads TGTGCCAGCAGAGAGACAGAACCAAACTATGGCTACACCTTC. J is TRBJ1-2 and V is TRBV27; D might be TRBD1 (5 bases). CDR1 MNHEY and CDR2 SMNVEV come from the germline V gene (reference sequence). This CDR3 spans 14 amino acids. V dropped 6 bases and J dropped 2 bases, with 13 bases sitting between them.

The chain couples TRBV6-4 to TRBJ2-1; TRBD2 aligns across 9 bases. J gave up 4 bases and V 4 bases, and 5 bases lay outside the gene matches. The CDR3 runs 15 residues. Germline loops: CDR1 MRHNA, CDR2 SNTAGT. DNA of the CDR3: TGTGCCAGCAGTGTTAGGGCGGGAGGGTACAATGAGCAGTTCTTC. Amino acids: CASSVRAGGYNEQFF.

This chain links TRBV19 with TRBJ2-5; a possible D gene is TRBD1 (6 bases). The end of the DNA aligns better with TRBJ2-7, so the J call may be wrong. The CDR3 spans 18 residues. Looked up from germline, CDR1 is LNHDA and CDR2 is SQIVND (reference sequence). The CDR3: CASSIDGGLTLRKYEQYF. The CDR3 DNA is TGTGCCAGTAGTATTGATGGGGGCTTAACACTGAGGAAATACGAGCAGTACTTC.

This clone showed up just once. The genes are TRBV5-6 and TRBJ2-7, with 12 nucleotides matching TRBD2. This CDR3 comprises 15 residues. From germline, CDR1 is SGHDT and CDR2 YYEEEE. The V segment lost 5 bases and the J segment 3 bases; nucleotides outside the gene matches: 6. The CDR3 DNA follows: TGTGCCAGCAGGACAGGACTAGCGGGAAACTACGAGCAGTACTTC. This encodes CASRTGLAGNYEQYF.

The CDR3: CASTSPGQGYEQYF. The CDR3 DNA follows: TGTGCCAGCACTTCCCCGGGACAGGGCTACGAGCAGTACTTC. The J gene is TRBJ2-7, the V gene TRBV28; 9 bases are shared with TRBD1. CDR3 size: 14 residues. Losses at the gene ends were 7 bases for V and 3 bases for J; bases not matched to a gene: 7. Looked up from germline, CDR1 is MDHEN and CDR2 is SYDVKM.

V usage is TRBV2 and J usage is TRBJ2-6; D is ambiguous. The germline gives CDR1 SNHLY, CDR2 FYNNEI. This CDR3 has 17 residues. With 9 bases removed from V and 0 bases from J, the gap between germline ends came to 18 bases. CDR3 coding DNA: TGTGCCAGAAGAGACACCTTAAAGAGCTCTGGGGCCAACGTCCTGACTTTC. Translation gives CARRDTLKSSGANVLTF. The variable domain in full, completed from reference TRBV2 and TRBJ2-6, reads EPEVTQTPSHQVTQMGQEVILRCVPISNHLYFYWYRQILGQKVEFLVSFYNNEISEKSEIFDDQFSVERPDGSNFTLKIRSTKLEDSAMYFCARRDTLKSSGANVLTFGAGSRLTVL.

The rearrangement uses TRBV2 and TRBJ2-7; the D gene is possibly TRBD2 (6 bases). The CDR3 is 13 amino acids. V lost 7 bases to trimming and J lost 0 bases, with 10 bases between them. Per germline, CDR1 SNHLY and CDR2 FYNNEI. The CDR3 DNA follows: TGTGCCAGCATGGAGGGGAGCTCCTACGAGCAGTACTTC. Translating it yields CASMEGSSYEQYF.

V gene TRBV18 combines with J gene TRBJ2-3, with D maybe TRBD1 (6 bases). This CDR3 is 17 amino acids long. V lost 0 bases and J lost 5, with 18 bases in between. Looked up from germline, CDR1 is KGHSH and CDR2 is LQKENI. CDR3 residues: CASSPPGGQIGGDTQYF. Here the CDR3 DNA reads TGTGCCAGCTCACCACCAGGTGGACAAATAGGGGGAGATACGCAGTATTTT.

This sequence joins TRBV28 and TRBJ2-7; no clear D. With 5 bases removed from V and 0 bases from J, the gap between germline ends came to 11 bases. This CDR3 is built from 14 residues. The germline CDR1 and CDR2 sequences are MDHEN and SYDVKM. In DNA, the CDR3 is TGTGCCAGCAGTCCAACCCCGAGCTCCTACGAGCAGTACTTC. It is translated as CASSPTPSSYEQYF.

The chain employs TRBV5-1 and TRBJ2-3; 10 nucleotides line up with TRBD2. Per germline, CDR1 SGHRS and CDR2 YFSETQ. The J segment lost 4 bases and the V segment lost 3 bases, leaving 8 bases of the junction unmatched. This CDR3 spans 16 amino acids. CDR3 loop: CASSSPSGRDPDTQYF. The CDR3 bases are TGCGCCAGCAGCTCCCCCAGCGGGAGGGATCCAGATACGCAGTATTTT.

CDR3 nucleotide sequence: TGCGCCAGCAGCCAAGATGCTAGTATCCCCTACGAGCAGTACTTC. Translating it yields CASSQDASIPYEQYF. The V call is TRBV4-3, the J call TRBJ2-7; D ambiguous. CDR1 and CDR2 (germline): LGHNA, YSLEER. The V end was cut by 0 bases, the J end by 2 bases, with 11 bases between. The CDR3 runs 15 residues.

The chain employs TRBV5-4 and TRBJ1-2, with 7 positions matching TRBD1. CDR1 and CDR2 from the germline V gene are SGHNT and YYREEE (reference sequence). This CDR3 spans 15 amino acids. V trimming: 4 bases; J trimming: 3 bases; junction bases outside the gene matches: 9. CDR3 sequence (DNA): TGTGCCAGCAGCGCAGGAACAGGGGATCACTATGGCTACACCTTC. Protein sequence: CASSAGTGDHYGYTF.

This clone was found a few times. J is TRBJ1-1 and V is TRBV28; D remains ambiguous. Trimming took 7 bases from V and 1 from J, leaving 19 bases between them. The CDR3 is 16 amino acids. Germline assignment: CDR1 MDHEN and CDR2 SYDVKM. CDR3 amino acids: CASIAVWSPGNTEAFF. CDR3 nucleotide sequence: TGTGCCAGCATAGCGGTATGGTCCCCGGGGAACACTGAAGCTTTCTTT. Variable domain in full (rest from reference TRBV28 and TRBJ1-1): DVKVTQSSRYLVKRTGEKVFLECVQDMDHENMFWYRQDPGLGLRLIYFSYDVKMKEKGDIPEGYSVSREKKERFSLILESASTNQTSMYLCASIAVWSPGNTEAFFGQGTRLTVV.

V usage is TRBV5-1 and J usage is TRBJ2-2; TRBD2 matches 9 bases. This CDR3 spans 16 amino acids. Trimming removed 5 bases from V and 6 bases from J; junction bases left unmatched: 11. CDR1 and CDR2 (germline): SGHRS, YFSETQ. This CDR3 is CASRLTSGGGAGELFF. CDR3 nucleotides: TGCGCCAGCAGGTTGACTAGCGGAGGAGGCGCCGGGGAGCTGTTTTTT.

The chain carries TRBV28 and TRBJ2-6; D ambiguous. The V gene's germline CDR1 is MDHEN and CDR2 SYDVKM. Trimming took 5 bases from V and 5 from J, leaving 22 bases between them. The CDR3 has 18 amino acids. The CDR3 is CASSSPTLTQSRANVLTF. In nucleotides, the CDR3 is TGTGCCAGCAGTAGCCCCACTCTGACACAAAGTCGGGCCAACGTCCTGACTTTC.

The chain is built from TRBV5-6 and TRBJ2-5, with 7 nucleotides matching TRBD1. Germline loops: CDR1 SGHDT, CDR2 YYEEEE. The CDR3 totals 14 residues. J lost 4 bases, V lost 3 bases, and 6 bases had no gene match. This CDR3 is CASSSPTGRETQYF. CDR3 bases: TGTGCCAGCAGCTCACCGACAGGGAGAGAGACCCAGTACTTC.

This sequence joins TRBV27 and TRBJ2-7; 12 nucleotides line up with TRBD2. From germline, CDR1 is MNHEY and CDR2 SMNVEV (reference sequence). Trimming at V came to 6 bases and at J to 5 bases, leaving 5 bases not matched to a gene. The CDR3 totals 14 residues. The CDR3 sequence: CASRLAGGPNEQYF. DNA for the CDR3: TGTGCCAGCAGGCTAGCGGGAGGGCCGAACGAGCAGTACTTC.

The J gene is TRBJ2-7, the V gene TRBV6-1, with TRBD1 matching 7 bases. The CDR3 is made up of 14 amino acids. Unmatched junction bases numbered 2, after V lost 2 bases and J lost 1 base. The V gene's germline CDR1 is MNHNS and CDR2 SASEGT. The CDR3 here is CASSELGQSYEQYF. The CDR3 region has the DNA TGTGCCAGCAGTGAATTGGGACAGTCCTACGAGCAGTACTTC.

The rearrangement joins TRBV5-4 to TRBJ2-7; D may be TRBD1 (5 bases). In germline, CDR1 is SGHNT, CDR2 YYREEE (reference sequence). The V gene lost 4 bases and the J gene lost 5 bases, with 10 bases spanning the gap. The CDR3 contains 12 residues. The CDR3 nucleotides read TGTGCCAGCAGCCCCAGGGCCAACGAGCAGTACTTC. It encodes CASSPRANEQYF.

This chain joins TRBV25-1 and TRBJ2-3, with D possibly being TRBD1 (5 bases). The CDR3 is 14 amino acids. V lost 6 bases and J lost 1, with 11 bases in between. Germline V gene sequence: CDR1 MGHDK, CDR2 SYGVNS. DNA of the CDR3: TGTGCCAGCAGAGCTGGACATCGCACAGATACGCAGTATTTT. It yields the protein CASRAGHRTDTQYF.

The chain employs TRBV4-1 and TRBJ1-3; 9 positions agree with TRBD1. Germline trimming cut 7 bases from V and 3 bases from J; bases unmatched to any gene: 7. CDR3 length: 15 amino acids. Looked up from germline, CDR1 is MGHRA and CDR2 is YSYEKL. The CDR3 bases are TGCGCCAGCAACTCCGGGACAGGGTTTGGAAACACCATATATTTT. Translation: CASNSGTGFGNTIYF.

The chain combines TRBV4-3 with TRBJ2-3; 11 bases match TRBD2. Germline V gives CDR1 LGHNA, CDR2 YSLEER. V shed 0 bases and J 6 bases; nucleotides not matched to a gene: 8. CDR3 length: 17 residues. This CDR3 is CASSQDTSGSSRDTQYF. In DNA form, the CDR3 reads TGCGCCAGCAGCCAAGATACTAGCGGGAGTTCAAGGGATACGCAGTATTTT.

The V gene is TRBV27, the J gene TRBJ2-2; D is unresolved. The ends were cut back, 3 bases at V and 6 bases at J, with 11 bases in the middle. Germline-derived CDR1 and CDR2 are MNHEY and SMNVEV (reference sequence). The CDR3 runs to 14 residues. In DNA form, the CDR3 reads TGTGCCAGCAGTTTGGGCTCCTCAGCCGGGGAGCTGTTTTTT. This gives the protein CASSLGSSAGELFF.

The chain is built from TRBV9 and TRBJ2-1, with 12 bases identical to TRBD2. CDR1 and CDR2 from the germline V gene are SGDLS and YYNGEE. The CDR3 totals 19 residues. Trimming at V came to 1 base and at J to 0 bases, leaving 8 bases not matched to a gene. CDR3 region: CASSVSGLAGYSSYNEQFF. CDR3 DNA: TGTGCCAGCAGCGTATCGGGACTAGCGGGTTACAGCTCCTACAATGAGCAGTTCTTC.